This T cell receptor (beta chain) was found in a study of T cells in localized non-small cell lung cancer. Study-wide results and limits: The tumor had only one region sequenced, so heterogeneity remains possible. A raised T cell density in blood coincided with lengthier overall survival. Turning up in adjacent lung were a median around 60 of the top 100 tumor clones.

As for this clone: The antigen remains unidentified.

Method: immunoSEQ multiplex PCR; TCRdb's copy keeps in-frame clones and lacks some. The table lists tens of thousands of clones, under 90% of them singletons, with approximately 3.8% in the top ten. The CDR3 is made up of 14 amino acids. Germline lookup yields CDR1 MNHEY and CDR2 SVGAGI. The trim removed 6 bases at V and 1 base at J, leaving 5 bases unmatched. The clonotype comes from a male donor at least 60 years old with stage III lung adenocarcinoma. This chain connects TRBV6-5 to TRBJ1-1; 7 bases agree with TRBD1. Sequenced material: peripheral blood, taken before any cancer treatment. CDR3 coding DNA: TGTGCCAGCAGGGGGGACAGACGGAACACTGAAGCTTTCTTT. It yields the protein CASRGDRRNTEAFF.